This T cell receptor (beta chain) was sequenced in a study of control samples from healthy donors and cancer patients. Trimming removed 3 bases from V and 4 bases from J, with 9 bases in between. This CDR3 spans 13 amino acids. The data were produced by immunoSEQ multiplex PCR, yet TCRdb's version contains in-frame clones alone and is incomplete. This table has 140,000 or so clones, 89% appearing once. This rearrangement joins TRBV12-3 or TRBV12-4 to TRBJ1-1; no reliable D call. Sequencing was performed on blood. The clonotype was recovered from a man between 25 and 39 years old in good health. CDR3 nucleotides: TGTGCCAGCAGTTTTCAACGAGGCACTGAAGCTTTCTTT. Protein sequence: CASSFQRGTEAFF.